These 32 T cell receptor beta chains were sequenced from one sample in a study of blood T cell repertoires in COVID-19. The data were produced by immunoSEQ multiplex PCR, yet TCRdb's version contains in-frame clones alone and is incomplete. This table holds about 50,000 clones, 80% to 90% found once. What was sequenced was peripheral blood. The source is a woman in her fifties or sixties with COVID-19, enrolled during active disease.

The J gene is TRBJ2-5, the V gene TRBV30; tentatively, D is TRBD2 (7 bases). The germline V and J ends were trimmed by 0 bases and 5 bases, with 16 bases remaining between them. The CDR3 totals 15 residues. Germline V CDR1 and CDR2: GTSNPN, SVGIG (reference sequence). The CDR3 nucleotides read TGTGCCTGGAGTGTACAGGGAGGGTCGTGGGAGACCCAGTACTTC. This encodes CAWSVQGGSWETQYF. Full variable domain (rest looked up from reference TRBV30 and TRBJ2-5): SQTIHQWPATLVQPVGSPLSLECTVEGTSNPNLYWYRQAAGRGLQLLFYSVGIGQISSEVPQNLSASRPQDRQFILSSKKLLLSDSGFYLCAWSVQGGSWETQYFGPGTRLLVL.

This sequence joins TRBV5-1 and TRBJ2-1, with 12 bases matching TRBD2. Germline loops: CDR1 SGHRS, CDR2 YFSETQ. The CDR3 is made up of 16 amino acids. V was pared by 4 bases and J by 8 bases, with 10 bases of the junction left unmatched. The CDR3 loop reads CASSRWALAGGDEQFF. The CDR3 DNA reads TGCGCCAGCAGCCGCTGGGCACTAGCGGGGGGCGATGAGCAGTTCTTC.

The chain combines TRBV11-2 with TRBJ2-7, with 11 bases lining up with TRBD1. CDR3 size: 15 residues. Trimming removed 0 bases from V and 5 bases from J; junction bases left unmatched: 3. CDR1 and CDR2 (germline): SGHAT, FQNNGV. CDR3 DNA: TGTGCCAGCAGCTTAGACCGGACAGGGGGCCACGAGCAGTACTTC. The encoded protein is CASSLDRTGGHEQYF.

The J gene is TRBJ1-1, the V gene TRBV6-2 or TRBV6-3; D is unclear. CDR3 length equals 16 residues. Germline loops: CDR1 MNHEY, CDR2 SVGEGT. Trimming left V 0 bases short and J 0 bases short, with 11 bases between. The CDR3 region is CASSYSILLVNTEAFF. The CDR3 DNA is TGTGCCAGCAGTTACTCGATTTTGCTAGTGAACACTGAAGCTTTCTTT.

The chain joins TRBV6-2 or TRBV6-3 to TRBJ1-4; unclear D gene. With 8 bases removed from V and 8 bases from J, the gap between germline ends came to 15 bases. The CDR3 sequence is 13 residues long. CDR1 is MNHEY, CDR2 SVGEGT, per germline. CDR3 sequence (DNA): TGTGCCAGCGGCCCTGGGAGACTGGAAAAACTGTTTTTT. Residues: CASGPGRLEKLFF.

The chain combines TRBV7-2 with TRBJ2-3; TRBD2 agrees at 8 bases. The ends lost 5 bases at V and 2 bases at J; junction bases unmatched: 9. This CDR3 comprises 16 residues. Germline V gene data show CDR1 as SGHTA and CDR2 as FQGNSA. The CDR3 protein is CASSPGLAVLTDTQYF. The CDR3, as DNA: TGTGCCAGCAGCCCTGGACTAGCTGTTCTCACAGATACGCAGTATTTT.

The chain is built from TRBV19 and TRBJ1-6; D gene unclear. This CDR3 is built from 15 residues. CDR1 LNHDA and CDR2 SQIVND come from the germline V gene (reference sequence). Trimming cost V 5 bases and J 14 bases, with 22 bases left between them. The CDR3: CASSPGREIARALHF. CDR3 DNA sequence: TGTGCCAGTAGTCCCGGACGGGAAATAGCACGGGCCCTCCACTTT.

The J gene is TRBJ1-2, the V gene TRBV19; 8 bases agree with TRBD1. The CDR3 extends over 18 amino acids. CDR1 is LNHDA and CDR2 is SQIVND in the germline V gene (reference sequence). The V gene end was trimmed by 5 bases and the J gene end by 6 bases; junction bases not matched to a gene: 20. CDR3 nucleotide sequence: TGTGCCAGTAGTTCCGGGACAGGTATCGGAATTTTTAGAAATGGCTACACCTTC. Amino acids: CASSSGTGIGIFRNGYTF.

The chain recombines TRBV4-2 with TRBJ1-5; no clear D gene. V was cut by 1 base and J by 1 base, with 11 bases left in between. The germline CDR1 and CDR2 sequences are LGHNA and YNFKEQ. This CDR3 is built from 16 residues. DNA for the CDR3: TGTGCCAGCAGCCAAGTTTATGGAGAAAGCAATCAGCCCCAGCATTTT. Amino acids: CASSQVYGESNQPQHF.

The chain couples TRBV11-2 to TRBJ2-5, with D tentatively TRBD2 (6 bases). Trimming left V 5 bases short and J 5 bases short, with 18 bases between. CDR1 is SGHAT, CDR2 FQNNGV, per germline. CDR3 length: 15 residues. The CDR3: CASSVMDGGQETQYF. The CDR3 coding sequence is TGTGCCAGCAGCGTTATGGACGGAGGGCAGGAGACCCAGTACTTC.

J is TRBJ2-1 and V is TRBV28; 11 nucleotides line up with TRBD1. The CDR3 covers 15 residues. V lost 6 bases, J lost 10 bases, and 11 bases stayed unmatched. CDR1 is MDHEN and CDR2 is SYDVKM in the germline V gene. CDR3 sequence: CASSLEGQGVDEQFF. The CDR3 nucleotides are TGTGCCAGCAGCCTTGAGGGACAGGGGGTTGACGAGCAGTTCTTC.

The DNA for the CDR3 is TGCGCCAGCAGCCAGGCCGGGAGATCGGATACGCAGTATTTT. Encoded protein: CASSQAGRSDTQYF. This chain links TRBV4-3 with TRBJ2-3, with a possible D match to TRBD2 (6 bases). The CDR3 sequence is 14 residues long. Germline-derived CDR1 and CDR2 are LGHNA and YSLEER. Trimming removed 3 bases from V and 6 bases from J, with 13 bases in between.

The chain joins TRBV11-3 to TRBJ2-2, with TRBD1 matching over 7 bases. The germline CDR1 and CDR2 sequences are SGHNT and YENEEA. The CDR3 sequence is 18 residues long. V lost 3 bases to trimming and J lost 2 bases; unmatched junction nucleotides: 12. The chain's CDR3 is CASSLATGPLINTGELFF. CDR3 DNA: TGTGCCAGCAGCTTGGCGACAGGGCCCCTTATTAACACCGGGGAGCTGTTTTTT.

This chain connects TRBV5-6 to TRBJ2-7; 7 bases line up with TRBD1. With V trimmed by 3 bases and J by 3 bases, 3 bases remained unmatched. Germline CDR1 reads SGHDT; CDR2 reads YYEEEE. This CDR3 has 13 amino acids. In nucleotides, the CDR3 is TGTGCCAGCAGCTGGGGGACAGACTACGAGCAGTACTTC. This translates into CASSWGTDYEQYF.

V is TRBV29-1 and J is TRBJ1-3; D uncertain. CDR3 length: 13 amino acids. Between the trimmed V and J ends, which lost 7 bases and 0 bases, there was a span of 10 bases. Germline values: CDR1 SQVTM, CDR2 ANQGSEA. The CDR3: CSGAPSSGNTIYF. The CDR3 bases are TGCAGCGGTGCCCCGAGCTCTGGAAACACCATATATTTT.

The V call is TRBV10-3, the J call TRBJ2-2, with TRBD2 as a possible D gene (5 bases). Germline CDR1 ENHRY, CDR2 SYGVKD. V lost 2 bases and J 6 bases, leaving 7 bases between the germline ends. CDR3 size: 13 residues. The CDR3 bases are TGTGCCATCAGTGAGGAGCGGCCCGGGGAGCTGTTTTTT. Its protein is CAISEERPGELFF.

The chain's CDR3 is CASSFLQGGQYF. The CDR3 DNA follows: TGTGCCAGCAGTTTCCTACAGGGGGGCCAGTACTTC. V usage is TRBV12-3 or TRBV12-4 and J usage is TRBJ2-5, with TRBD1 matching 8 bases. The CDR3 covers 12 residues. Germline trimming cut 3 bases from V and 10 bases from J; bases unmatched to any gene: 4.

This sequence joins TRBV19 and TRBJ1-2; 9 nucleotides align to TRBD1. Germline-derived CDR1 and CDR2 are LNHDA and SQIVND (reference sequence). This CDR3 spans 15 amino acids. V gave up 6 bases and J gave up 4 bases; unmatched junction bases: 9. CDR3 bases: TGTGCCAGTAGGAAACAGGACAGGGGAACCTATGGCTACACCTTC. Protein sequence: CASRKQDRGTYGYTF.

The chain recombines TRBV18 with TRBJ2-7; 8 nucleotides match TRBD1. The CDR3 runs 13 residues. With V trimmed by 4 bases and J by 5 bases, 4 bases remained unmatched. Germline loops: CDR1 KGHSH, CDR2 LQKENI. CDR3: CASSLETGDEQYF. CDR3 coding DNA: TGTGCCAGCTCACTCGAGACAGGGGACGAGCAGTACTTC.

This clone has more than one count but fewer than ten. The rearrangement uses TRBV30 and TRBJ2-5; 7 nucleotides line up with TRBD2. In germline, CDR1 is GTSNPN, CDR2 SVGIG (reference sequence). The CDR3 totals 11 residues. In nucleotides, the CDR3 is TGTGCTCGGGGGGATCAAGAGACCCAGTACTTC. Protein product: CARGDQETQYF.

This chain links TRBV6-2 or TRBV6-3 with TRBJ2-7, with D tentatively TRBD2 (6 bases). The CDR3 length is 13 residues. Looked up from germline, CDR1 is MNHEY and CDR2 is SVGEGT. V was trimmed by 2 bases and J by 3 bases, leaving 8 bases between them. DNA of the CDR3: TGTGCCAGCAGTTACCCGGGACTCTACGAGCAGTACTTC. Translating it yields CASSYPGLYEQYF.

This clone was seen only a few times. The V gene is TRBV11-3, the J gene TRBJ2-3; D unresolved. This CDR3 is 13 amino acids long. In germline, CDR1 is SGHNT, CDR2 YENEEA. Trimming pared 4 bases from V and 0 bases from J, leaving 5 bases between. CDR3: CASSSGSTDTQYF. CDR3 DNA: TGTGCCAGCAGCTCAGGTAGCACAGATACGCAGTATTTT.

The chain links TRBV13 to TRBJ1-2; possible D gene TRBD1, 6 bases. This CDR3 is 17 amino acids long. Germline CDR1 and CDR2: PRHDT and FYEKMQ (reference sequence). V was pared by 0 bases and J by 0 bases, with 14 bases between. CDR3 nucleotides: TGTGCCAGCAGCTTAGGCCCCAAGGACAGAACTAACTATGGCTACACCTTC. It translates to CASSLGPKDRTNYGYTF. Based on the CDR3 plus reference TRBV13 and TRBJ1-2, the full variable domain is AAGVIQSPRHLIKEKRETATLKCYPIPRHDTVYWYQQGPGQDPQFLISFYEKMQSDKGSIPDRFSAQQFSDYHSELNMSSLELGDSALYFCASSLGPKDRTNYGYTFGSGTRLTVV.

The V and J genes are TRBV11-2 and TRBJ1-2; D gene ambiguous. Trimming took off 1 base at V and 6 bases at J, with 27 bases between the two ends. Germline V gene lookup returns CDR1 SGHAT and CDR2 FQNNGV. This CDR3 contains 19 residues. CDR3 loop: CASSLGGVLGRIPLDGYTF. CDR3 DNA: TGTGCCAGCAGCTTAGGCGGGGTCTTGGGCAGGATACCCCTGGATGGCTACACCTTC.

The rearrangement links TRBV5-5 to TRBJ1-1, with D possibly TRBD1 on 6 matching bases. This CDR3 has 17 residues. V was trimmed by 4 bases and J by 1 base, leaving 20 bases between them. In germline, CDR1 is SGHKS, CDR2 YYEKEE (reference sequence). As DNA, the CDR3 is TGTGCCAGCAGCCCCCCTCGAGGGGGGGGCGCGAACACTGAAGCTTTCTTT. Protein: CASSPPRGGGANTEAFF.

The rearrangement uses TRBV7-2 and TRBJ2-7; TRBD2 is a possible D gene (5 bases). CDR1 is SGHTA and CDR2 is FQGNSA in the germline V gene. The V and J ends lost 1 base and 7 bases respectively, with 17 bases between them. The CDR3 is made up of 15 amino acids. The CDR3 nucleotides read TGTGCCAGCAGCTTAGTGGACTCGAGGGCCGGAGAGCAGTACTTC. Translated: CASSLVDSRAGEQYF.

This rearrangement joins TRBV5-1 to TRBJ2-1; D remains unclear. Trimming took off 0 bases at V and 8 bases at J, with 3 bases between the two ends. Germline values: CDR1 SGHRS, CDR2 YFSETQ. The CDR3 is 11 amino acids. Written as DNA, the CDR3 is TGCGCCAGCAGCTTGGACTATGAGCAGTTCTTC. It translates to CASSLDYEQFF.

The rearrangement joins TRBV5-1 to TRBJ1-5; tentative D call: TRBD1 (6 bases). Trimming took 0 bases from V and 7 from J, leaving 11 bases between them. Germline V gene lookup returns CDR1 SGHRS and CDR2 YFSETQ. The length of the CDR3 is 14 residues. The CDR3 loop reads CASSLEGGRQPQHF. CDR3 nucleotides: TGCGCCAGCAGCTTGGAGGGGGGGAGGCAGCCCCAGCATTTT.

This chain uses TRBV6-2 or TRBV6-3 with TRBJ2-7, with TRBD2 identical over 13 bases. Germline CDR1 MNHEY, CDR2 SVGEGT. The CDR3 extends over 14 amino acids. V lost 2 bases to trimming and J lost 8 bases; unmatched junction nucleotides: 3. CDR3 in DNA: TGTGCCAGCAGTTACGGACTAGCGGGAGCTCAGCAGTACTTC. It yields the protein CASSYGLAGAQQYF.

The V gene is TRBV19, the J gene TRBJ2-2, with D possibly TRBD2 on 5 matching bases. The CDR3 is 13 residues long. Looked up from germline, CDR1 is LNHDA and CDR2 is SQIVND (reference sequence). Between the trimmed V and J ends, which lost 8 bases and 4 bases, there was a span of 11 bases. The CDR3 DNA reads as TGTGCCAGTCGAGGACTGTTCACCGGGGAGCTGTTTTTT. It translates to CASRGLFTGELFF.

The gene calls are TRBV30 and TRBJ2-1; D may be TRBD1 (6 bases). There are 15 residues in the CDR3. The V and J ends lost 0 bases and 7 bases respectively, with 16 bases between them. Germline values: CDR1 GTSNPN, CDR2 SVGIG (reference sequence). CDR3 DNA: TGTGCCTGGAGTGTAGTAGGGGGTTTGAGGAATGAGCAGTTCTTC. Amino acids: CAWSVVGGLRNEQFF.

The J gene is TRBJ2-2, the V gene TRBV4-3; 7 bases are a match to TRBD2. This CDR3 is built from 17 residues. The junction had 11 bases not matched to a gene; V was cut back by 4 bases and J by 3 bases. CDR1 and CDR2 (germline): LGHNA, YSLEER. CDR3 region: CASSPDKAGRYTGELFF. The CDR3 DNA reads TGCGCCAGCAGCCCTGACAAAGCGGGAAGGTACACCGGGGAGCTGTTTTTT.